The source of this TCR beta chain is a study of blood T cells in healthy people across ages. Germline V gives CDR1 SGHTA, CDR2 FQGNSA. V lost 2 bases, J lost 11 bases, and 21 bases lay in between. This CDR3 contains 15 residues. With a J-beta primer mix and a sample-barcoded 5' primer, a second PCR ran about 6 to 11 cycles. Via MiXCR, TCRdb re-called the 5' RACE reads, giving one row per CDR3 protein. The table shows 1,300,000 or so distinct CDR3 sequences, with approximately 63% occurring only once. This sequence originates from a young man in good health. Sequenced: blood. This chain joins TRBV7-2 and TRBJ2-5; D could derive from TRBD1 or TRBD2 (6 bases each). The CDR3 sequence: CASSLKSGDNNEQYF. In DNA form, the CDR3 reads TGTGCCAGCAGCTTAAAATCGGGGGACAACAATGAGCAGTACTTC.